The 17 T cell receptor beta chains below were found in one sample sequenced in a study of control samples from healthy donors and cancer patients. Clones were read by immunoSEQ multiplex PCR, and TCRdb kept only the in-frame ones, dropping some. In the table there are over 150,000 clones, roughly 94% of which are singletons. Specimen: PBMCs. All receptors come from a man in his 60s with colorectal cancer.

This chain joins TRBV5-6 and TRBJ1-3, with TRBD1 identical over 7 bases. Unmatched junction bases numbered 1, after V lost 0 bases and J lost 7 bases. The CDR3 runs 13 residues. The V gene's germline CDR1 is SGHDT and CDR2 YYEEEE. The CDR3 region is CASSLARGNTIYF. The DNA of the CDR3 is TGTGCCAGCAGCTTGGCCAGGGGGAACACCATATATTTT.

V and J are TRBV5-1 and TRBJ2-1, with D perhaps matching TRBD1 or TRBD2 (5 bases each). The CDR3 covers 15 residues. The germline V gene encodes CDR1 SGHRS and CDR2 YFSETQ. V was pared by 0 bases and J by 8 bases, with 15 bases between. This CDR3 reads CASSLEGTKGYEQFF. CDR3 coding DNA: TGCGCCAGCAGCTTGGAAGGGACGAAAGGCTATGAGCAGTTCTTC. Using reference TRBV5-1 and TRBJ2-1 for the parts outside the CDR3, the full variable domain is KAGVTQTPRYLIKTRGQQVTLSCSPISGHRSVSWYQQTPGQGLQFLFEYFSETQRNKGNFPGRFSGRQFSNSRSEMNVSTLELGDSALYLCASSLEGTKGYEQFFGPGTRLTVL.

The rearrangement joins TRBV4-1 to TRBJ2-7, with D hard to call. The germline V and J ends were trimmed by 1 base and 1 base, with 11 bases remaining between them. This CDR3 has 15 amino acids. The germline V gene encodes CDR1 MGHRA and CDR2 YSYEKL. CDR3 protein: CASSQVALRSYEQYF. The CDR3 region has the DNA TGCGCCAGCAGCCAAGTTGCCCTAAGATCCTACGAGCAGTACTTC.

This rearrangement joins TRBV7-9 to TRBJ2-1; maybe TRBD2 (5 bases). The CDR3 sequence is 16 residues long. The germline V and J ends were trimmed by 5 bases and 4 bases, with 18 bases remaining between them. Germline V lookup: CDR1 SEHNR, CDR2 FQNEAQ (reference sequence). Here the CDR3 DNA reads TGTGCCAGCAGCACTACCCTCCGGGAACTTTACAATGAGCAGTTCTTC. Its translation: CASSTTLRELYNEQFF.

The chain is built from TRBV2 and TRBJ1-5, with 8 bases identical to TRBD1. This CDR3 contains 14 residues. The J segment lost 4 bases and the V segment lost 6 bases, leaving 5 bases of the junction unmatched. Germline values: CDR1 SNHLY, CDR2 FYNNEI. The CDR3 loop is CASSSQGGNQPQHF. As DNA, the CDR3 is TGTGCCAGCAGCTCACAGGGGGGAAATCAGCCCCAGCATTTT. The full variable domain, its missing parts supplied by reference TRBV2 and TRBJ1-5, is EPEVTQTPSHQVTQMGQEVILRCVPISNHLYFYWYRQILGQKVEFLVSFYNNEISEKSEIFDDQFSVERPDGSNFTLKIRSTKLEDSAMYFCASSSQGGNQPQHFGDGTRLSIL.

The chain has TRBV28 and TRBJ2-3; D not certain. Trimming shortened V by 5 bases and J by 0 bases, and 15 bases separated the two germline ends. The CDR3 totals 16 residues. Looked up from germline, CDR1 is MDHEN and CDR2 is SYDVKM. CDR3: CASSPSFGSSTDTQYF. The DNA for the CDR3 is TGTGCCAGCAGTCCCAGTTTTGGCTCTAGCACAGATACGCAGTATTTT.

This rearrangement joins TRBV7-9 to TRBJ1-2; 12 bases agree with TRBD1. Looked up from germline, CDR1 is SEHNR and CDR2 is FQNEAQ (reference sequence). J lost 4 bases, V lost 5 bases, and 8 bases had no gene match. This CDR3 spans 16 amino acids. DNA of the CDR3: TGTGCCAGCAGCCGGGAGGGGACAGGGGGCGGCTATGGCTACACCTTC. This sequence encodes CASSREGTGGGYGYTF. The full variable domain, in which reference TRBV7-9 and TRBJ1-2 provide the parts outside the CDR3, is DTGVSQNPRHKITKRGQNVTFRCDPISEHNRLYWYRQTLGQGPEFLTYFQNEAQLEKSRLLSDRFSAERPKGSFSTLEIQRTEQGDSAMYLCASSREGTGGGYGYTFGSGTRLTVV.

In regard to this clone: The sample has other DNA sequences that encode this CDR3 too. The chain uses TRBV6-5 and TRBJ1-4; tentative D call: TRBD1 (5 bases). Germline V CDR1 and CDR2: MNHEY, SVGAGI. The V end lost 0 bases, the J end lost 2 bases, and 7 bases lay between the germline ends. CDR3 size: 15 residues. CDR3 loop: CASSYSGRTNEKLFF. The CDR3 DNA sequence: TGTGCCAGCAGTTACTCGGGACGGACTAATGAAAAACTGTTTTTT.

The chain has TRBV6-5 and TRBJ1-2; D remains unclear. From germline, CDR1 is MNHEY and CDR2 SVGAGI. Between the trimmed V and J ends, which lost 4 bases and 4 bases, there was a span of 10 bases. This CDR3 region has 13 residues. CDR3 sequence (DNA): TGTGCCAGCAGTTCGCCACGCGGCTATGGCTACACCTTC. Its translation is CASSSPRGYGYTF.

The chain employs TRBV6-5 and TRBJ1-2; D is possibly TRBD1 (5 bases). The CDR3 consists of 12 residues. The germline gives CDR1 MNHEY, CDR2 SVGAGI. Trimming pared 6 bases from V and 5 bases from J, leaving 10 bases between. The CDR3 is CASSAEGYGYTF. The CDR3 coding sequence is TGTGCCAGCAGCGCGGAGGGGTATGGCTACACCTTC.

In this sample, this clone turned up once. The chain links TRBV7-2 to TRBJ1-5; D is possibly TRBD1 (6 bases). Germline CDR1 is SGHTA and CDR2 is FQGNSA. The CDR3 totals 15 residues. Trimming shortened V by 2 bases and J by 6 bases, and 14 bases separated the two germline ends. The DNA of the CDR3 is TGTGCCAGCAGCTTAATTTTACAGGGTGGTCAGCCCCAGCATTTT. It translates to CASSLILQGGQPQHF.

The rearrangement uses TRBV29-1 and TRBJ1-2; D gene uncertain. V lost 7 bases to trimming and J lost 4 bases, with 19 bases between them. This CDR3 comprises 14 residues. The germline V gene has CDR1 SQVTM and CDR2 ANQGSEA. CDR3 loop: CSAVAGTAPYGYTF. For the CDR3, the DNA is TGCAGCGCCGTCGCGGGCACAGCTCCCTATGGCTACACCTTC.

The chain links TRBV18 to TRBJ1-2; maybe TRBD1 (6 bases). The CDR3 length is 13 residues. In germline, CDR1 is KGHSH, CDR2 LQKENI. Trimming removed 3 bases from V and 7 bases from J, with 12 bases in between. In DNA form, the CDR3 reads TGTGCCAGCTCACCCCCAGGGGCGTCTGGCTACACCTTC. Its protein product is CASSPPGASGYTF.

This chain links TRBV30 with TRBJ1-5; D possibly corresponds to TRBD1 (6 bases). There are 14 residues in the CDR3. CDR1 GTSNPN and CDR2 SVGIG come from the germline V gene (reference sequence). With 2 bases removed from V and 0 bases from J, the gap between germline ends came to 8 bases. CDR3 sequence: CAWSTGISNQPQHF. CDR3 bases: TGTGCCTGGAGTACAGGGATTAGCAATCAGCCCCAGCATTTT. Supplemented by reference TRBV30 and TRBJ1-5, the full variable domain reads SQTIHQWPATLVQPVGSPLSLECTVEGTSNPNLYWYRQAAGRGLQLLFYSVGIGQISSEVPQNLSASRPQDRQFILSSKKLLLSDSGFYLCAWSTGISNQPQHFGDGTRLSIL.

This clone was seen just once. The chain employs TRBV6-6 and TRBJ1-5; possibly TRBD1 for D (5 bases). Trimming pared 7 bases from V and 2 bases from J, leaving 18 bases between. The CDR3 length is 16 residues. CDR1 is MNHNY and CDR2 is SVGAGI in the germline V gene (reference sequence). In DNA, the CDR3 is TGTGCCAGCACTCCTCGGGGGGGAGTGGGCAATCAGCCCCAGCATTTT. Translated, it gives CASTPRGGVGNQPQHF.

Only one count was recorded for this clone. The chain carries TRBV30 and TRBJ2-7; TRBD1 or TRBD2 may be the D gene (5 bases each). The CDR3 extends over 16 amino acids. V was shortened by 0 bases and J by 2 bases, with 17 bases between the two germline ends. Per germline, CDR1 GTSNPN and CDR2 SVGIG (reference sequence). The CDR3 nucleotides read TGTGCCTGGAGTGTAGAGCTGGGACGGGGAACCTACGAGCAGTACTTC. It codes for CAWSVELGRGTYEQYF. Full variable domain (rest looked up from reference TRBV30 and TRBJ2-7): SQTIHQWPATLVQPVGSPLSLECTVEGTSNPNLYWYRQAAGRGLQLLFYSVGIGQISSEVPQNLSASRPQDRQFILSSKKLLLSDSGFYLCAWSVELGRGTYEQYFGPGTRLTVT.

The chain is built from TRBV10-3 and TRBJ1-1; weak D call: TRBD1 (5 bases). V lost 4 bases and J 1 base, leaving 10 bases between the germline ends. Germline loops: CDR1 ENHRY, CDR2 SYGVKD. CDR3 length: 14 amino acids. The DNA of the CDR3 is TGTGCCATCAGTGCGGGGGGTACGAACACTGAAGCTTTCTTT. Residues: CAISAGGTNTEAFF.